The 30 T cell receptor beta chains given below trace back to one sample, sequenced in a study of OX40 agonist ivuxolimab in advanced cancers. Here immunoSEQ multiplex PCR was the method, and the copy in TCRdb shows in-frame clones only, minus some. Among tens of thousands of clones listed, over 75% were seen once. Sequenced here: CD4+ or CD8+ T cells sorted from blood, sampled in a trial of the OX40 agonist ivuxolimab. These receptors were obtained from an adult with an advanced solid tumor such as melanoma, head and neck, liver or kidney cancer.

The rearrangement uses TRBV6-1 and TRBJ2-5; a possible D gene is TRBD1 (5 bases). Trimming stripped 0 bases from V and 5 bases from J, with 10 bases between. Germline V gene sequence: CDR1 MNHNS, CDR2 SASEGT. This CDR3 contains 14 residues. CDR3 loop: CASSEASGWETQYF. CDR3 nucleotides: TGTGCCAGCAGTGAAGCGTCAGGGTGGGAGACCCAGTACTTC.

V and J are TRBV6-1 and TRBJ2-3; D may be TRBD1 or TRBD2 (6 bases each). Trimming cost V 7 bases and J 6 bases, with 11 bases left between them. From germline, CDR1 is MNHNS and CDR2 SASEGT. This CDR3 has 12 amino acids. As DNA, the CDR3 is TGTGCCAGCATCACAGGGAGGGATACGCAGTATTTT. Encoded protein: CASITGRDTQYF.

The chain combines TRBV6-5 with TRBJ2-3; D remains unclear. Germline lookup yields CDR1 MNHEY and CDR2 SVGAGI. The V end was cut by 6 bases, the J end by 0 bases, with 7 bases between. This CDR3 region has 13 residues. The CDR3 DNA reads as TGTGCCAGCAGGGCCGACAGCACAGATACGCAGTATTTT. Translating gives CASRADSTDTQYF.

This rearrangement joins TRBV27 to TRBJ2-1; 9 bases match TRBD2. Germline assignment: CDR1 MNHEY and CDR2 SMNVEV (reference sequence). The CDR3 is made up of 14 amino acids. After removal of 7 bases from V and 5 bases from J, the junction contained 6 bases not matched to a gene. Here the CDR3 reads CASTKRGANNEQFF. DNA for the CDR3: TGTGCCAGCACCAAGCGGGGGGCAAACAATGAGCAGTTCTTC.

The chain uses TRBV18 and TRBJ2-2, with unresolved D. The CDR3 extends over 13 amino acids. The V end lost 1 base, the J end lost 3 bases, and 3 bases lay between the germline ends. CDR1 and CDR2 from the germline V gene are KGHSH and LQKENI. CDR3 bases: TGTGCCAGCTCACCACAAGACACCGGGGAGCTGTTTTTT. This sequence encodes CASSPQDTGELFF.

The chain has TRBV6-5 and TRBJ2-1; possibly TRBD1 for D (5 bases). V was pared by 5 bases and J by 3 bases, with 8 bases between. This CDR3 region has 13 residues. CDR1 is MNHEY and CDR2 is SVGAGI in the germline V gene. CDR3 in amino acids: CASSPRVYNEQFF. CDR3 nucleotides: TGTGCCAGCAGTCCCAGGGTCTACAATGAGCAGTTCTTC.

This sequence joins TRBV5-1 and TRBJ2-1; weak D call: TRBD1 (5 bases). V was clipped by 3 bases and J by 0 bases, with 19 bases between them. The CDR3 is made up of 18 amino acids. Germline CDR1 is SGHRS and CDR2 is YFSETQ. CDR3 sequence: CASSSPPQESYSYNEQFF. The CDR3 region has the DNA TGCGCCAGCAGCTCCCCACCACAGGAATCCTACTCCTACAATGAGCAGTTCTTC.

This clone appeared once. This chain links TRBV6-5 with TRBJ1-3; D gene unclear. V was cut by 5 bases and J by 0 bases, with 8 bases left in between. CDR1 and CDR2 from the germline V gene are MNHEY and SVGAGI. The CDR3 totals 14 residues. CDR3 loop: CASSEGLSGNTIYF. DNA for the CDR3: TGTGCCAGCAGTGAAGGGCTCTCTGGAAACACCATATATTTT.

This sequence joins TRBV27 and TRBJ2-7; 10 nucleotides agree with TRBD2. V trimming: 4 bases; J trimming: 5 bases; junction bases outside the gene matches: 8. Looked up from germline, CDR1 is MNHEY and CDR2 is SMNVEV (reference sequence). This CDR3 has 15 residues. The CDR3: CASSWSSGSTDEQYF. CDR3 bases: TGTGCCAGCAGTTGGTCTAGCGGGAGTACCGACGAGCAGTACTTC.

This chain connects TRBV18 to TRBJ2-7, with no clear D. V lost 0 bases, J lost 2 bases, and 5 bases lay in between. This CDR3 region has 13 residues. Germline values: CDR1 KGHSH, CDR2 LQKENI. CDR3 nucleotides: TGTGCCAGCTCACCACCCCAGACCTACGAGCAGTACTTC. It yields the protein CASSPPQTYEQYF. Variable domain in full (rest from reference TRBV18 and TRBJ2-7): NAGVMQNPRHLVRRRGQEARLRCSPMKGHSHVYWYRQLPEEGLKFMVYLQKENIIDESGMPKERFSAEFPKEGPSILRIQQVVRGDSAAYFCASSPPQTYEQYFGPGTRLTVT.

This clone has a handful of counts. Written as DNA, the CDR3 is TGTGCCAGCAGTTATCGCATCTATAATTCACCCCTCCACTTT. Amino acids: CASSYRIYNSPLHF. V gene TRBV6-5 combines with J gene TRBJ1-6; D is unclear. V lost 3 bases to trimming and J lost 3 bases, with 6 bases between them. Germline assignment: CDR1 MNHEY and CDR2 SVGAGI. The CDR3 has 14 amino acids.

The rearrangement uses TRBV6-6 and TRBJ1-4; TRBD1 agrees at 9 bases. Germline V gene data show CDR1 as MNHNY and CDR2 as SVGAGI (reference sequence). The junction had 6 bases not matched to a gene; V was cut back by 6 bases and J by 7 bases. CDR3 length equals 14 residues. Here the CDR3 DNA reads TGTGCCAGCAGCCCCGACAGGGGGGGTGAAAAACTGTTTTTT. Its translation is CASSPDRGGEKLFF.

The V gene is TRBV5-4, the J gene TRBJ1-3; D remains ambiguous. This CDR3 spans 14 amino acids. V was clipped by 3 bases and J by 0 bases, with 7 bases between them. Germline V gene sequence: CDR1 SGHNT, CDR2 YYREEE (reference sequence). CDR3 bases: TGTGCCAGCAGCTCCACCGACTCTGGAAACACCATATATTTT. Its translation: CASSSTDSGNTIYF.

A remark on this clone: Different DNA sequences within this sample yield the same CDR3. The CDR3 sequence: CASSPGTSGYNEQFF. The CDR3 nucleotides read TGTGCCAGCTCACCAGGGACTAGCGGCTACAATGAGCAGTTCTTC. This chain links TRBV18 with TRBJ2-1; 11 bases agree with TRBD2. Germline CDR1 and CDR2: KGHSH and LQKENI. Trimming removed 2 bases from V and 3 bases from J; junction bases left unmatched: 0. CDR3 length equals 15 residues.

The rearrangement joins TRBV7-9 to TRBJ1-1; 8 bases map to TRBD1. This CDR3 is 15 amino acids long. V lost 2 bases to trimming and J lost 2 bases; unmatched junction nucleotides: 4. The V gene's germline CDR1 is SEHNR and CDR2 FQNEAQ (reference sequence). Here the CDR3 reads CASSLLSGGNTEAFF. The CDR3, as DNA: TGTGCCAGCAGCTTATTGTCAGGGGGCAACACTGAAGCTTTCTTT.

The CDR3 is CSVTQGINYGYTF. CDR3 nucleotides: TGCAGCGTGACCCAGGGGATAAACTATGGCTACACCTTC. The chain employs TRBV29-1 and TRBJ1-2, with D possibly TRBD1 on 6 matching bases. Per germline, CDR1 SQVTM and CDR2 ANQGSEA. Trimming pared 6 bases from V and 2 bases from J, leaving 13 bases between. The CDR3 is 13 residues long.

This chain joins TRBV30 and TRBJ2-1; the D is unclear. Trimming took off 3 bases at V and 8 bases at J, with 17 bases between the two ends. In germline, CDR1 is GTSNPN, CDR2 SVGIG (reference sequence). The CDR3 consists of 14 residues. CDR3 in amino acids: CAWSPYTTGYEQFF. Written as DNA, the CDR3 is TGTGCCTGGAGCCCTTACACAACTGGGTATGAGCAGTTCTTC.

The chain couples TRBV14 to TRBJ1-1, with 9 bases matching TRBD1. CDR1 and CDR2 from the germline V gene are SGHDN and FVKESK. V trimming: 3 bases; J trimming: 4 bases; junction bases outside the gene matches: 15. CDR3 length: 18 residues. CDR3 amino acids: CASSQWTGVIRGTTEAFF. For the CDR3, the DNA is TGTGCCAGCAGCCAGTGGACAGGGGTCATACGGGGGACCACTGAAGCTTTCTTT.

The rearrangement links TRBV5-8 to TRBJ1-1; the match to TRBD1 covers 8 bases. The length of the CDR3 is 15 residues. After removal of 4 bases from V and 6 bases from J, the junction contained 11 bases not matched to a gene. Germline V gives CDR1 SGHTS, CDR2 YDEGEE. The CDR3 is CASSVRQGRRPEAFF. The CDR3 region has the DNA TGTGCCAGCAGCGTCCGACAGGGGCGTAGGCCTGAAGCTTTCTTT.

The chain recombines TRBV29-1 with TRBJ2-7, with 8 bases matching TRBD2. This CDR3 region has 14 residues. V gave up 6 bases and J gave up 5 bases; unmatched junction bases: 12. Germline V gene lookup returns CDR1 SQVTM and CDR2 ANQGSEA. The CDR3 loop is CSVTLAGHSDEQYF. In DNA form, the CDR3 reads TGCAGCGTCACCTTAGCGGGACATTCCGACGAGCAGTACTTC.

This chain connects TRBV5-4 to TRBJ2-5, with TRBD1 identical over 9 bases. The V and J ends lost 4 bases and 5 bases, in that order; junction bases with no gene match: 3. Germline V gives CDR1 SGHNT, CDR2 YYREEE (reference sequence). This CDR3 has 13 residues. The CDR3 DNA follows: TGTGCCAGCAGCCAGACAGGGGGGGAGACCCAGTACTTC. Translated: CASSQTGGETQYF.

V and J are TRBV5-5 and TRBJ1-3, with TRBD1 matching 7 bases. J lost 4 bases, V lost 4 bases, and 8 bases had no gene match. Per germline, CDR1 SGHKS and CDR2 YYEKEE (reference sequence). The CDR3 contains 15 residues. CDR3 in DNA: TGTGCCAGCAGCCCCCGGGACAGCTACGGAAACACCATATATTTT. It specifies CASSPRDSYGNTIYF.

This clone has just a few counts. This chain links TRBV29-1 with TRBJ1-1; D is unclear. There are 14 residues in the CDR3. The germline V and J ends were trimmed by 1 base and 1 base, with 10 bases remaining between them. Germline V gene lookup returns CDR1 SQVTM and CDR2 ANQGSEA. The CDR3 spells CSVEGISGNTEAFF. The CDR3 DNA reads TGCAGCGTTGAAGGGATATCAGGGAACACTGAAGCTTTCTTT.

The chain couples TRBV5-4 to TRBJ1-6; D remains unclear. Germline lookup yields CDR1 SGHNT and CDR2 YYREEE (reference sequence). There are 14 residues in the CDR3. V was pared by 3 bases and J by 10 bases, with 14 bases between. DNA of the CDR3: TGTGCCAGCAGCTCCCGGACGGATCGGTCACCCCTCCACTTT. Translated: CASSSRTDRSPLHF.

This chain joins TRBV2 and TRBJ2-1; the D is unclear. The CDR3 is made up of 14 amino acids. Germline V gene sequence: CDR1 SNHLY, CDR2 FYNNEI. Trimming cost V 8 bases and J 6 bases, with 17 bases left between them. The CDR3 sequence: CASSKGNAGNEQFF. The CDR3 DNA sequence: TGTGCCAGCTCTAAGGGTAACGCTGGCAATGAGCAGTTCTTC.

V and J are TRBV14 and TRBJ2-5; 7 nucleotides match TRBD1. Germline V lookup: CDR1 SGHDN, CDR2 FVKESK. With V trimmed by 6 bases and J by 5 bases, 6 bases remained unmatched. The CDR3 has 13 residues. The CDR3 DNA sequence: TGTGCCAGCAGACCACAGGGGATGGAGACCCAGTACTTC. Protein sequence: CASRPQGMETQYF.

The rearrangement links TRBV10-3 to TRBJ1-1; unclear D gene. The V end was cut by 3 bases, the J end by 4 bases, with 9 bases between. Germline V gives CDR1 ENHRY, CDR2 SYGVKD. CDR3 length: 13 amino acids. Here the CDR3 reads CAISDGVSTEAFF. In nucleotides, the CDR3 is TGTGCCATCAGTGATGGGGTGAGCACTGAAGCTTTCTTT.

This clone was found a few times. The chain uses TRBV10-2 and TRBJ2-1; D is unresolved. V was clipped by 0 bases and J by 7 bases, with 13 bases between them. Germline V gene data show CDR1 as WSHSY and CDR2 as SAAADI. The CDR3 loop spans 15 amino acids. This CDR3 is CASSESPPFANEQFF. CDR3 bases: TGCGCCAGCAGTGAGTCCCCTCCTTTTGCTAATGAGCAGTTCTTC.

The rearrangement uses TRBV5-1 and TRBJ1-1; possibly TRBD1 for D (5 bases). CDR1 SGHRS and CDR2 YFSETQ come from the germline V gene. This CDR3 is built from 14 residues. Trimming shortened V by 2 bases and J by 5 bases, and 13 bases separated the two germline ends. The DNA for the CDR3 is TGCGCCAGCAGCTTAGCAGGGATGAGAACTGAAGCTTTCTTT. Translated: CASSLAGMRTEAFF.

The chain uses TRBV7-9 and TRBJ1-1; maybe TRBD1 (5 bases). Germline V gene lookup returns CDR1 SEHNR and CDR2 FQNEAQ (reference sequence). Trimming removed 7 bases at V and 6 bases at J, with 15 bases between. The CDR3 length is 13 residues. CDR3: CASTKGTDAEAFF. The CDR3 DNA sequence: TGTGCCAGCACGAAGGGGACGGACGCTGAAGCTTTCTTT.